The clone carrying this T cell receptor beta chain was counted a single time. Its matching antigen is unknown. This CDR3 spans 14 amino acids. After removal of 1 base from V and 6 bases from J, the junction contained 6 bases not matched to a gene. The germline V gene encodes CDR1 GTSNPN and CDR2 SVGIG (reference sequence). This record belongs to a study of neoadjuvant nivolumab and ipilimumab in lung cancer. Study results and caveats: Only two of four nivolumab-treated tumors gained richness and clonality by surgery. TCR sequencing covered a small number of samples. Resected tumors had greater TCR richness and clonality than uninvolved lung.

TCRdb's table, derived via immunoSEQ multiplex PCR, lists solely in-frame clones and lacks some. The sample lists 25,000 to 30,000 clones; 60% to 85% were seen once. This sample comprised tumor tissue, obtained after neoadjuvant nivolumab, alone or with ipilimumab, at or shortly before surgery. The chain employs TRBV30 and TRBJ1-5, with 7 nucleotides matching TRBD1. This TCR came from an adult with non-small cell lung cancer. Here the CDR3 reads CAWSAMTGSQPQHF. The CDR3 DNA sequence: TGTGCCTGGAGTGCTATGACAGGGAGTCAGCCCCAGCATTTT.